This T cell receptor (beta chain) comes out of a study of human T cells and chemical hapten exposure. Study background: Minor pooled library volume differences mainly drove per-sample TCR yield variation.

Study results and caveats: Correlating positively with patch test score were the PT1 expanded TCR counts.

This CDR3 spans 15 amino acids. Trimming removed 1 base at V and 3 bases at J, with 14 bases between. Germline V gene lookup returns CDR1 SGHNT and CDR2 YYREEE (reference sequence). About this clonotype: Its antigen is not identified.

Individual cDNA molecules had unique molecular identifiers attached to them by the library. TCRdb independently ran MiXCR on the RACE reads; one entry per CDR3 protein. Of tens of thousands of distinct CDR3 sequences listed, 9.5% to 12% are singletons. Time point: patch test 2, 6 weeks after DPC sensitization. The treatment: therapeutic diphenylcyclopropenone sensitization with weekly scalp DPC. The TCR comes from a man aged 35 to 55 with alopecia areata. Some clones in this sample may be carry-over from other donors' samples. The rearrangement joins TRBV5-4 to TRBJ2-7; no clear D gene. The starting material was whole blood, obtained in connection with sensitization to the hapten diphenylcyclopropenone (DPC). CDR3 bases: TGTGCCAGCAGCTTGTTTCCAGGATCCAACTACGAGCAGTACTTC. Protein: CASSLFPGSNYEQYF. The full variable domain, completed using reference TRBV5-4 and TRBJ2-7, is ETGVTQSPTHLIKTRGQQVTLRCSSQSGHNTVSWYQQALGQGPQFIFQYYREEENGRGNFPPRFSGLQFPNYSSELNVNALELDDSALYLCASSLFPGSNYEQYFGPGTRLTVT.